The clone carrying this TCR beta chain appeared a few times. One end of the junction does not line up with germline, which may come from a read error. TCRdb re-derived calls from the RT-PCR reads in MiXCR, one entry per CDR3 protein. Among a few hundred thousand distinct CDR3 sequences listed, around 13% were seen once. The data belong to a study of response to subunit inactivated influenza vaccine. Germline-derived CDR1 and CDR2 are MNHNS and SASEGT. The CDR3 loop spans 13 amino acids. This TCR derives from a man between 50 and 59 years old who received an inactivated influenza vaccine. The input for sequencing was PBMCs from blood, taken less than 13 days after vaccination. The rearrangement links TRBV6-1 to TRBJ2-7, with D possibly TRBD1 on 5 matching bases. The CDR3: CATSRGAPRNVLF. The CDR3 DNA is TGTGCCACCTCGCGTGGGGCCCCCCGAAACGTCCTCTTC.